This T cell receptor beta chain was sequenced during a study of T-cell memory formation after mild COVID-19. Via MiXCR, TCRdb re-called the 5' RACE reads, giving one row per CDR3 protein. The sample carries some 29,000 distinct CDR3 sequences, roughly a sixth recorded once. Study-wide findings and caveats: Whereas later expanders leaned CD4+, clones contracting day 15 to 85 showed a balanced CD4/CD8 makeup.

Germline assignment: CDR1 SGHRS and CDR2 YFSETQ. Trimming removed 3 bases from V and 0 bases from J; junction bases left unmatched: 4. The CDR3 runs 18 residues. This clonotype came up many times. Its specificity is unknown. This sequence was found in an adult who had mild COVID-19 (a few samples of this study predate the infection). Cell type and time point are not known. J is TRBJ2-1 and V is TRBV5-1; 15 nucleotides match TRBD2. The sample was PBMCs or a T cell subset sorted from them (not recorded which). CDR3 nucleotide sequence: TGCGCCAGCAGCTCCGGGACTAGCGGGAGGAGCTCCTACAATGAGCAGTTCTTC. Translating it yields CASSSGTSGRSSYNEQFF.